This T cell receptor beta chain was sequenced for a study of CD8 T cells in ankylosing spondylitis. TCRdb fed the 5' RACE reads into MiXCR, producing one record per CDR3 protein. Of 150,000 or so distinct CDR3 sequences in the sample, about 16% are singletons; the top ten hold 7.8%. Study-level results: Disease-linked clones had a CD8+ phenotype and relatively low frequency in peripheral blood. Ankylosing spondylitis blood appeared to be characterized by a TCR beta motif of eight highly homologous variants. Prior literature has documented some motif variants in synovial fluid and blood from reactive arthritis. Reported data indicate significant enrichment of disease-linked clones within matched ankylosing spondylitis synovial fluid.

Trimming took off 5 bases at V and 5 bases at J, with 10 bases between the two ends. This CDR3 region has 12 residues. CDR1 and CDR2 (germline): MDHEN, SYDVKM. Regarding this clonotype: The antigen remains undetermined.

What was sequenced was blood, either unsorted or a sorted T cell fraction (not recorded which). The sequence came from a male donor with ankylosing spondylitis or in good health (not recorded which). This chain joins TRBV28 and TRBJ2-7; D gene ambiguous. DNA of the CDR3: TGTGCCAGCAGTCTTAGGGCAAACGAGCAGTACTTC. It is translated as CASSLRANEQYF.